What follows is one T cell receptor beta chain and its context. The clone's antigen remains unknown. No much larger clonotype is one base removed from it; base qualities were not supplied. This record belongs to a study of T cell changes during pregnancy in multiple sclerosis (dated by TCRdb to about 2019). At the level of the whole study: The study examined how the T cell repertoire changed over the course of pregnancy in women with multiple sclerosis.

Libraries came from the immunoSEQ multiplex PCR assay. TCRdb stores this immuneACCESS table with in-frame sequences only. Part of the clones is absent; in the studies checked, under half of the shortfall reflects unresolved V genes, and no reason is known for the rest. This sample is represented by 95,000 to 110,000 clones; less than 95% of them were singletons. The top ten clones comprise 0.78% of the sample. V is cut by 1 base and J by 0 bases, and the space between the germline ends is 4 bases. Per the germline V gene (reference sequence), GTSNPN is the CDR1 and SVGIG is the CDR2. Its CDR3 holds 13 amino acids, cysteine through phenylalanine. This entry keeps only the CDR3 DNA: 39 bases, framed from base 1.

The material was peripheral blood, obtained in the third trimester of pregnancy. The source of this sequence is a female donor in good health, enrolled as a control in a pregnancy study. The chain is made from TRBV30 and TRBJ1-5, with the D segment identity uncertain. The nucleotide sequence is given as TGTGCCTGGAGTGGTCATAGCAATCAGCCCCAGCATTTT. Translated, this is CAWSGHSNQPQHF.